This passage covers 30 T cell receptor beta chains from one sample sequenced in a study of T-cell memory formation after mild COVID-19. TCRdb reprocessed the 5' RACE reads with MiXCR, giving one entry per CDR3 protein. The sample lists roughly 89,000 distinct CDR3 sequences, more than 13% occurring once. The sample consisted of PBMCs or a T cell subset sorted from them (not recorded which). The receptors here all came from a man in his late teens or twenties who had mild COVID-19 (a few samples of this study predate the infection). Cell type and time point are not known.

V gene TRBV7-2 combines with J gene TRBJ2-2; perhaps D is TRBD1 or TRBD2 (5 bases each). CDR3 length equals 15 residues. Between the trimmed V and J ends, which lost 3 bases and 0 bases, there was a span of 8 bases. Per the germline V gene, CDR1 is SGHTA and CDR2 is FQGNSA. Here the CDR3 DNA reads TGTGCCAGCAGCTTGAGGGGCCCGAACACCGGGGAGCTGTTTTTT. This encodes CASSLRGPNTGELFF.

This clonotype was counted many times. This chain connects TRBV4-3 to TRBJ2-5, with D uncertain. This CDR3 spans 14 amino acids. V was shortened by 0 bases and J by 2 bases, with 7 bases between the two germline ends. The V gene's germline CDR1 is LGHNA and CDR2 YSLEER. CDR3 sequence: CASSQELKQETQYF. The DNA of the CDR3 is TGCGCCAGCAGCCAAGAGCTTAAACAAGAGACCCAGTACTTC.

The V gene is TRBV12-3 or TRBV12-4, the J gene TRBJ2-7; D is unresolved. The ends were cut back, 5 bases at V and 4 bases at J, with 9 bases in the middle. This CDR3 is built from 12 residues. CDR3 in amino acids: CASSGFGYEQYF. The CDR3 DNA is TGTGCCAGCAGTGGGTTTGGATACGAGCAGTACTTC.

V is TRBV6-2 or TRBV6-3 and J is TRBJ2-5; 8 bases align to TRBD2. Germline V gene sequence: CDR1 MNHEY, CDR2 SVGEGT. The V gene end was trimmed by 0 bases and the J gene end by 4 bases; junction bases not matched to a gene: 16. The CDR3 covers 19 residues. This CDR3 reads CASSYSMGREAGASETQYF. The CDR3 DNA follows: TGTGCCAGCAGTTACTCGATGGGCCGAGAAGCGGGGGCCTCAGAGACCCAGTACTTC.

Only a few counts were recorded for this clonotype. The V and J genes are TRBV4-2 and TRBJ1-2, with no clear D. The V end lost 4 bases, the J end lost 7 bases, and 13 bases lay between the germline ends. Per germline, CDR1 LGHNA and CDR2 YNFKEQ. This CDR3 contains 13 residues. The CDR3 DNA sequence: TGTGCCAGCAGCCCGGGAGCCGGCTCTGGCTACACCTTC. Protein product: CASSPGAGSGYTF.

V and J are TRBV4-3 and TRBJ2-3; 8 positions agree with TRBD2. Germline-derived CDR1 and CDR2 are LGHNA and YSLEER. The CDR3 is 18 amino acids. V lost 0 bases and J lost 0; bases outside the gene matches: 8. CDR3 coding DNA: TGCGCCAGCAGCCAAGATCTCGCGGGGGGCTCTAGCACAGATACGCAGTATTTT. Its translation is CASSQDLAGGSSTDTQYF.

This clonotype was counted between two and nine times. The gene calls are TRBV4-3 and TRBJ1-5; D gene unclear. Looked up from germline, CDR1 is LGHNA and CDR2 is YSLEER. Trimming removed 0 bases at V and 5 bases at J, with 11 bases between. This CDR3 is built from 15 residues. In nucleotides, the CDR3 is TGCGCCAGCAGCCAAGATCCGGGTGGTCATCAGCCCCAGCATTTT. The encoded protein is CASSQDPGGHQPQHF.

This chain connects TRBV7-9 to TRBJ2-3; D ambiguous. Trimming cost V 5 bases and J 8 bases, with 29 bases left between them. Germline V gene data show CDR1 as SEHNR and CDR2 as FQNEAQ (reference sequence). The CDR3 totals 18 residues. The CDR3: CASSHMSTDGPLTGTQYF. The CDR3 DNA follows: TGTGCCAGCAGCCATATGAGCACCGACGGCCCACTAACCGGTACGCAGTATTTT.

The rearrangement uses TRBV6-5 and TRBJ1-5; 12 bases match TRBD1. V gave up 1 base and J gave up 7 bases; unmatched junction bases: 11. This CDR3 spans 18 amino acids. The germline V gene encodes CDR1 MNHEY and CDR2 SVGAGI. The CDR3 protein is CASSYFGTGGVVGQPQHF. In DNA form, the CDR3 reads TGTGCCAGCAGTTACTTCGGGACAGGGGGCGTGGTAGGGCAGCCCCAGCATTTT.

This clonotype was counted only a few times. The chain couples TRBV4-2 to TRBJ2-6; D gene ambiguous. The CDR3 runs 17 residues. The germline V gene has CDR1 LGHNA and CDR2 YNFKEQ. Trimming cost V 0 bases and J 0 bases, with 9 bases left between them. The CDR3 reads CASSQDAGPSGANVLTF. DNA of the CDR3: TGTGCCAGCAGCCAAGATGCCGGGCCCTCTGGGGCCAACGTCCTGACTTTC.

This clonotype occurred a few times. The V call is TRBV29-1, the J call TRBJ2-5; maybe TRBD2 (6 bases). CDR3 length equals 12 residues. Germline CDR1 SQVTM, CDR2 ANQGSEA. V was clipped by 6 bases and J by 5 bases, with 13 bases between them. CDR3 nucleotide sequence: TGCAGCGTAGGACGAAGCGGGGAGACCCAGTACTTC. It translates to CSVGRSGETQYF.

This chain joins TRBV19 and TRBJ2-1; D call uncertain. V lost 5 bases and J lost 2, with 13 bases in between. CDR1 and CDR2 from the germline V gene are LNHDA and SQIVND (reference sequence). This CDR3 has 15 residues. The DNA of the CDR3 is TGTGCCAGTAGTGACGCACCCAATCCCTACAATGAGCAGTTCTTC. Protein: CASSDAPNPYNEQFF.

The chain combines TRBV7-3 with TRBJ2-5, with D unresolved. This CDR3 has 17 residues. Trimming took 2 bases from V and 5 from J, leaving 21 bases between them. In germline, CDR1 is SGHTA, CDR2 FQGTGA. The CDR3 nucleotides read TGTGCCAGCAGCTTATATCCCCGAGGCGAAAGCCCGGAGACCCAGTACTTC. This translates into CASSLYPRGESPETQYF.

This clonotype showed up many times. The chain links TRBV7-2 to TRBJ2-1, with TRBD2 as a possible D gene (6 bases). The V gene lost 4 bases and the J gene lost 6 bases, with 10 bases spanning the gap. This CDR3 contains 13 residues. Germline CDR1 is SGHTA and CDR2 is FQGNSA. The CDR3 DNA reads TGTGCCAGCAGCTCCACTAGCCTCAATGAGCAGTTCTTC. This codes for CASSSTSLNEQFF.

V and J are TRBV10-3 and TRBJ1-6; no definite D call. The CDR3 has 16 residues. Germline V gene data show CDR1 as ENHRY and CDR2 as SYGVKD. Trimming shortened V by 5 bases and J by 8 bases, and 19 bases separated the two germline ends. The CDR3 DNA is TGTGCCATCAGTTCCCGCGGACTTACCGCTGATTCACCCCTCCACTTT. This gives the protein CAISSRGLTADSPLHF.

This chain joins TRBV4-1 and TRBJ2-7; D is uncertain. The CDR3 is made up of 15 amino acids. Germline V gene data show CDR1 as MGHRA and CDR2 as YSYEKL. V was shortened by 3 bases and J by 3 bases, with 15 bases between the two germline ends. CDR3 in amino acids: CASSHEDTAHYEQYF. The CDR3 DNA is TGCGCCAGCAGCCACGAAGACACGGCTCACTACGAGCAGTACTTC.

The rearrangement joins TRBV4-1 to TRBJ2-2; no firm D call. From germline, CDR1 is MGHRA and CDR2 YSYEKL. V was shortened by 0 bases and J by 6 bases, with 8 bases between the two germline ends. The CDR3 is 14 residues long. CDR3 sequence (DNA): TGCGCCAGCAGCCAAGAATGGTCGGCCGGGGAGCTGTTTTTT. Its protein is CASSQEWSAGELFF.

This clonotype was observed a few times. CDR3 nucleotides: TGTGCCAGCAGCTTCTGGGAAGAGACCCAGTACTTC. Protein: CASSFWEETQYF. J is TRBJ2-5 and V is TRBV11-2; the D is unclear. Germline values: CDR1 SGHAT, CDR2 FQNNGV. Trimming removed 3 bases from V and 3 bases from J, with 5 bases in between. The CDR3 is made up of 12 amino acids.

There are a few counts of this clonotype. J is TRBJ1-5 and V is TRBV4-1, with 8 bases identical to TRBD1. Germline trimming cut 4 bases from V and 4 bases from J; bases unmatched to any gene: 6. CDR3 length equals 15 residues. Germline-derived CDR1 and CDR2 are MGHRA and YSYEKL. CDR3 nucleotide sequence: TGCGCCAGCAGCCGCACAGGGGGGAGAAATCAGCCCCAGCATTTT. Its protein product is CASSRTGGRNQPQHF.

This clonotype was detected a few times. The genes are TRBV28 and TRBJ2-1; TRBD2 is a possible D gene (5 bases). Between the trimmed V and J ends, which lost 3 bases and 4 bases, there was a span of 10 bases. The CDR3 covers 14 residues. The germline CDR1 and CDR2 sequences are MDHEN and SYDVKM. The CDR3 spells CASSFWRGYNEQFF. As DNA, the CDR3 is TGTGCCAGCAGTTTCTGGAGAGGGTACAATGAGCAGTTCTTC.

This sequence joins TRBV27 and TRBJ2-7; 8 nucleotides align to TRBD1. CDR1 and CDR2 (germline): MNHEY, SMNVEV (reference sequence). The V and J ends lost 5 bases and 7 bases, in that order; junction bases with no gene match: 7. This CDR3 spans 13 amino acids. The CDR3 bases are TGTGCCAGCAGTGATGCAGGGGGCCGAGAGCAGTACTTC. It is translated as CASSDAGGREQYF.

The CDR3 sequence is CASSSTPSGGNYNEQFF. CDR3 sequence (DNA): TGTGCCAGCAGTTCCACCCCTAGCGGGGGTAACTACAATGAGCAGTTCTTC. The V call is TRBV6-6, the J call TRBJ2-1; 10 bases are a match to TRBD2. J lost 3 bases, V lost 4 bases, and 9 bases had no gene match. The CDR3 loop spans 17 amino acids. Germline values: CDR1 MNHNY, CDR2 SVGAGI (reference sequence).

This clonotype was recorded a few times. The genes are TRBV4-3 and TRBJ2-2, with 9 bases matching TRBD1. The CDR3 loop spans 17 amino acids. The trim removed 0 bases at V and 7 bases at J, leaving 9 bases unmatched. Germline CDR1 reads LGHNA; CDR2 reads YSLEER. The CDR3, as DNA: TGCGCCAGCAGCCAAGATCCAGGACAGGGGTCTAACGGGGAGCTGTTTTTT. Translated, it gives CASSQDPGQGSNGELFF.

CDR3 residues: CASSQDRVWYGNTEAFF. CDR3 DNA sequence: TGTGCCAGCAGCCAAGATAGAGTGTGGTACGGGAACACTGAAGCTTTCTTT. The chain employs TRBV3-1 and TRBJ1-1; D not certain. The CDR3 is 17 amino acids. V dropped 0 bases and J dropped 1 base, with 15 bases sitting between them. Germline-derived CDR1 and CDR2 are LGHDT and YNNKEL (reference sequence).

This clonotype was observed many times. The chain is built from TRBV12-3 or TRBV12-4 and TRBJ2-5; no firm D call. Trimming cost V 3 bases and J 4 bases, with 6 bases left between them. CDR3 size: 12 residues. Here the CDR3 reads CASSFDGETQYF. In DNA form, the CDR3 reads TGTGCCAGCAGTTTCGACGGAGAGACCCAGTACTTC.

By share, this clonotype ranks as medium-sized. This chain uses TRBV7-9 with TRBJ1-5, with unresolved D. Trimming removed 5 bases from V and 0 bases from J, with 17 bases in between. Germline assignment: CDR1 SEHNR and CDR2 FQNEAQ (reference sequence). The CDR3 sequence is 17 residues long. The CDR3 loop is CASSRYEGGYSNQPQHF. The CDR3 nucleotides are TGTGCCAGCAGCCGTTACGAGGGCGGTTATAGCAATCAGCCCCAGCATTTT.

V is TRBV21-1 and J is TRBJ1-3; TRBD1, as called in the table, went unchecked against the DNA. TRBV21-1 is a listed pseudogene. The length of the CDR3 is 20 residues. The chain's CDR3 is CASSKYHRRSGQAKGNTIYF. The CDR3 coding sequence is TGTGCCAGCAGCAAGTATCACCGCCGATCGGGACAGGCAAAAGGAAACACCATATATTTT.

The rearrangement uses TRBV27 and TRBJ2-7; maybe TRBD2 (7 bases). V was trimmed by 6 bases and J by 0 bases, leaving 15 bases between them. Per the germline V gene, CDR1 is MNHEY and CDR2 is SMNVEV (reference sequence). The CDR3 extends over 15 amino acids. The CDR3 reads CASSLRGASSYEQYV. CDR3 nucleotides: TGTGCCAGCAGCCTCCGGGGGGCGAGCTCCTACGAGCAGTACGTC.

The chain carries TRBV6-2 or TRBV6-3 and TRBJ1-2; TRBD1 matches 9 bases. The CDR3 consists of 17 residues. The V segment lost 4 bases and the J segment 6 bases; nucleotides outside the gene matches: 15. The germline V gene has CDR1 MNHEY and CDR2 SVGEGT. The CDR3 bases are TGTGCCAGCAGTTTTCGGACAGGGGACACATTAAGAGATGGCTACACCTTC. Protein sequence: CASSFRTGDTLRDGYTF.

The chain carries TRBV4-1 and TRBJ2-1, with 7 positions matching TRBD1. The V segment lost 1 base and the J segment 2 bases; nucleotides outside the gene matches: 2. CDR1 and CDR2 from the germline V gene are MGHRA and YSYEKL. This CDR3 is built from 15 residues. CDR3 sequence (DNA): TGCGCCAGCAGCCAAGTGAGGGGGCCCTACAATGAGCAGTTCTTC. Protein product: CASSQVRGPYNEQFF.